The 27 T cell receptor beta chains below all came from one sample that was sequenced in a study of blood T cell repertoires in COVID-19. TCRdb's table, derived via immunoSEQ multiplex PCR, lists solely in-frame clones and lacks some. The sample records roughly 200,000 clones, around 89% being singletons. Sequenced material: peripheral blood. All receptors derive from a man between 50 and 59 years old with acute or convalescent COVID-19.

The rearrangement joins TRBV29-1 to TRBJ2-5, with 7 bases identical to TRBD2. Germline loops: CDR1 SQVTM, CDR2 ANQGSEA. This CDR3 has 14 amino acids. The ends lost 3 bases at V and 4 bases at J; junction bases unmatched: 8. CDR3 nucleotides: TGCAGCGTTGAGCCCGCGGGGGAGGCAGAGACCCAGTACTTC. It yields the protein CSVEPAGEAETQYF.

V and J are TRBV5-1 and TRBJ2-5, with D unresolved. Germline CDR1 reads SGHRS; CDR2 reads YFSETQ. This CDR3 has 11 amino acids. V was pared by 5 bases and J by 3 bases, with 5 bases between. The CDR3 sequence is CASRREETQYF. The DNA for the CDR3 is TGCGCCAGCAGACGAGAAGAGACCCAGTACTTC.

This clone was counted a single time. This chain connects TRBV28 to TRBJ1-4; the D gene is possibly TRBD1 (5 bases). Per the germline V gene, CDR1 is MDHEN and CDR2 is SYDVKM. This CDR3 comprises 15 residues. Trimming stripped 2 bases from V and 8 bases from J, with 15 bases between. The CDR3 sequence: CASSLRAGVPEKLFF. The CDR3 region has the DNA TGTGCCAGCAGTTTAAGGGCGGGGGTTCCCGAAAAACTGTTTTTT.

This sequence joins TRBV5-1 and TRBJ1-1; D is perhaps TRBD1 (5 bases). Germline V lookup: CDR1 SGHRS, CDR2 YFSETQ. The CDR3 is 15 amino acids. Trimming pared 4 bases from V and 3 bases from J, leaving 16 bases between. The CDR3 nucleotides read TGCGCCAGCAGCACGGGACTCCGGCGCGACACTGAAGCTTTCTTT. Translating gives CASSTGLRRDTEAFF.

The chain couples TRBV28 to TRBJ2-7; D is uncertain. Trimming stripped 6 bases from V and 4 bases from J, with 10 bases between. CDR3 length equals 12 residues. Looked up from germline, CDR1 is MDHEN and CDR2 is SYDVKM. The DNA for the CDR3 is TGTGCCAGCAGATCGACACTTTACGAGCAGTACTTC. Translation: CASRSTLYEQYF.

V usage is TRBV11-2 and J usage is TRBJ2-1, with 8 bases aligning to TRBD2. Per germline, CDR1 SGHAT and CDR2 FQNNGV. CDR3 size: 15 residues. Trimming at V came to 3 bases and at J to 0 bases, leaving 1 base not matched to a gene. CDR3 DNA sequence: TGTGCCAGCAGCTTGGGGACTAGCTCCTACAATGAGCAGTTCTTC. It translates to CASSLGTSSYNEQFF.

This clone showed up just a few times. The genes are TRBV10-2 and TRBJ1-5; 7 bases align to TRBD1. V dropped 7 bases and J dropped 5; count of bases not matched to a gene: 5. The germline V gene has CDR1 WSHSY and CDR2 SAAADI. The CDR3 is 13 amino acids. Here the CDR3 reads CASKGQYDQPQHF. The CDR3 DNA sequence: TGCGCCAGCAAGGGACAGTATGATCAGCCCCAGCATTTT.

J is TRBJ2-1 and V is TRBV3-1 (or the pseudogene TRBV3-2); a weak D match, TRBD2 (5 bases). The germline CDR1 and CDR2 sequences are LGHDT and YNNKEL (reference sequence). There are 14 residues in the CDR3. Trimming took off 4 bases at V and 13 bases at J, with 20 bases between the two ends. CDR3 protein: CASSPELRTPNQFF. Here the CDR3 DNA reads TGTGCCAGCAGCCCAGAACTTAGGACTCCGAATCAGTTCTTC.

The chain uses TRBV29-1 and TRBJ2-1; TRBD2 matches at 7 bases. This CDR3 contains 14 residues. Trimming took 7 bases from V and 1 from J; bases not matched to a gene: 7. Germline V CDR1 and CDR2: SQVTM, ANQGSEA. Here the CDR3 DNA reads TGCAGCGCTGGAGCGGGGATGTCCTACAATGAGCAGTTCTTC. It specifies CSAGAGMSYNEQFF.

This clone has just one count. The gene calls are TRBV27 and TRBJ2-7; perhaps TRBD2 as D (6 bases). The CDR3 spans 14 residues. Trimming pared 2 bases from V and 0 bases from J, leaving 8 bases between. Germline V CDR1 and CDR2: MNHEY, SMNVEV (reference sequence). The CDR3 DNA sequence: TGTGCCAGCAGTTTAGCGGGGCTCTCCTACGAGCAGTACTTC. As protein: CASSLAGLSYEQYF.

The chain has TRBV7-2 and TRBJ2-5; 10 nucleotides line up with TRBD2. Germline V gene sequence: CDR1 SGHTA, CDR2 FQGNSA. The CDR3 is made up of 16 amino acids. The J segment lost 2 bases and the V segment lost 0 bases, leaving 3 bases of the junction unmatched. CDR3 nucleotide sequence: TGTGCCAGCAGCTTAGCTCCTAGCGGGAGTCAAGAGACCCAGTACTTC. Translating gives CASSLAPSGSQETQYF.

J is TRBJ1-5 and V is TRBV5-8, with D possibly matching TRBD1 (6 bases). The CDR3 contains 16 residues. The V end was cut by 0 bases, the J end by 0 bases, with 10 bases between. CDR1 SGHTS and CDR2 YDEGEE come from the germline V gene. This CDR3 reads CASSLEGGNSNQPQHF. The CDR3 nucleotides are TGTGCCAGCAGCTTGGAAGGGGGTAATAGCAATCAGCCCCAGCATTTT.

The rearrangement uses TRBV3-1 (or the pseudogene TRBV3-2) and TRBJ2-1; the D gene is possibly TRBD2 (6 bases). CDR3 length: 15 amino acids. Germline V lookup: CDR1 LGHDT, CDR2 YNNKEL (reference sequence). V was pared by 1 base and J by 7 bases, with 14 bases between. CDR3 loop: CASSQVTGEANEQFF. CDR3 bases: TGTGCCAGCAGCCAAGTAACGGGGGAAGCGAATGAGCAGTTCTTC.

CDR3 in DNA: TGTGCCAGCAGTTTAGAAGGACCGGGACAGGGCTACGAGCAGTACGTC. This codes for CASSLEGPGQGYEQYV. J is TRBJ2-7 and V is TRBV6-2 or TRBV6-3; 9 positions match TRBD1. Germline values: CDR1 MNHEY, CDR2 SVGEGT. The CDR3 length is 16 residues. The J segment lost 3 bases and the V segment lost 4 bases, leaving 10 bases of the junction unmatched.

The CDR3: CASSWRQGADTGELFF. The CDR3 DNA reads TGTGCCAGCAGCTGGAGACAGGGGGCAGATACCGGGGAGCTGTTTTTT. The chain carries TRBV7-2 and TRBJ2-2, with 10 nucleotides matching TRBD1. The germline V gene encodes CDR1 SGHTA and CDR2 FQGNSA. The CDR3 contains 16 residues. J lost 5 bases, V lost 4 bases, and 7 bases had no gene match.

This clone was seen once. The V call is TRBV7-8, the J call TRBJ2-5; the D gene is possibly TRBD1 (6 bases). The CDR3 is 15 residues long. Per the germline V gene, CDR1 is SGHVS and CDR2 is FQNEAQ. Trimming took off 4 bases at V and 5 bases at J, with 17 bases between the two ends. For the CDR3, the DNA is TGTGCCAGCAGCTCAGTTACAGGGAAGGCGGAGACCCAGTACTTC. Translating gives CASSSVTGKAETQYF.

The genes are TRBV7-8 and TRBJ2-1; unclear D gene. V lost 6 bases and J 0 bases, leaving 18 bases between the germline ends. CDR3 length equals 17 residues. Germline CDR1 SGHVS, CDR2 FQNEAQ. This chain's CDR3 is CASSFRLFPGSYNEQFF. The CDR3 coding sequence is TGTGCCAGCAGTTTCCGACTCTTCCCGGGCTCCTACAATGAGCAGTTCTTC.

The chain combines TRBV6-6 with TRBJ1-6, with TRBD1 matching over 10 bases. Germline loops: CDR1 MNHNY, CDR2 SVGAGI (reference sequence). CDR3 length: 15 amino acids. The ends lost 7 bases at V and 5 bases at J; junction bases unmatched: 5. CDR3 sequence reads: CASIYGQGDNSPLHF. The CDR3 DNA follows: TGTGCCAGCATCTACGGACAGGGGGATAATTCACCCCTCCACTTT.

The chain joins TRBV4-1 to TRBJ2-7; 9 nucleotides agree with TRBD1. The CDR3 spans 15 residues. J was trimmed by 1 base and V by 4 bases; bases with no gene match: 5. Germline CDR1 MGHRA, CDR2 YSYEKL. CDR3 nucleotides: TGCGCCAGCAGCCCCGGGACAGGGAGATCCTACGAGCAGTACTTC. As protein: CASSPGTGRSYEQYF.

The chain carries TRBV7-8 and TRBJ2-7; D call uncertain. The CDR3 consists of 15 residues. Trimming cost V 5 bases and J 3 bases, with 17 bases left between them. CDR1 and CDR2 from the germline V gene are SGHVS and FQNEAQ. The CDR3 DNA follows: TGTGCCAGCAGCCCTGGGCGATTGGCTCTCTACGAGCAGTACTTC. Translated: CASSPGRLALYEQYF.

The CDR3 DNA is TGCGCCAGCAGCCAAGCTAGCACAGATACGCAGTATTTT. It specifies CASSQASTDTQYF. This chain connects TRBV4-1 to TRBJ2-3; D uncertain. The length of the CDR3 is 13 residues. V was trimmed by 1 base and J by 0 bases, leaving 2 bases between them. Germline lookup yields CDR1 MGHRA and CDR2 YSYEKL.

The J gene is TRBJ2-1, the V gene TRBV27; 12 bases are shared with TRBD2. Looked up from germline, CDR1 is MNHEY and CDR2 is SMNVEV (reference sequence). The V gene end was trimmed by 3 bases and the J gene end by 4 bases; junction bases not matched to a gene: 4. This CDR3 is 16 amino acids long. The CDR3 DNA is TGTGCCAGCAGTTTCACGGGACTAGCGGGTTACAATGAGCAGTTCTTC. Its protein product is CASSFTGLAGYNEQFF.

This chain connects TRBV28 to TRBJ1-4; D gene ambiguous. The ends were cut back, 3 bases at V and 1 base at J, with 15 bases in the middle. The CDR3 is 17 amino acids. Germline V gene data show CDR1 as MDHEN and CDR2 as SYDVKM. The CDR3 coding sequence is TGTGCCAGCAGTTTTTTTCGTAAATTCGGAACTAATGAAAAACTGTTTTTT. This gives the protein CASSFFRKFGTNEKLFF.

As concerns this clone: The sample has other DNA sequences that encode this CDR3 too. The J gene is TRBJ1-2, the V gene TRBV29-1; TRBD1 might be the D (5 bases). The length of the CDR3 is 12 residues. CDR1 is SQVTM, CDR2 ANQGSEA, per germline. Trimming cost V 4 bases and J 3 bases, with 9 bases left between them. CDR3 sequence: CSVAQGDYGYTF. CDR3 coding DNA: TGCAGCGTTGCCCAGGGTGACTATGGCTACACCTTC.

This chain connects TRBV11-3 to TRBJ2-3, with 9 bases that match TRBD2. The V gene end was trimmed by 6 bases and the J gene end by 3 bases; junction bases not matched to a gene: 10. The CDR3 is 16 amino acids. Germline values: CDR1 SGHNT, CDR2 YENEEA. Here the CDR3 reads CASSHSGSGLTDTQYF. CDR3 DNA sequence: TGTGCCAGCAGTCATAGCGGGAGTGGGTTGACAGATACGCAGTATTTT.

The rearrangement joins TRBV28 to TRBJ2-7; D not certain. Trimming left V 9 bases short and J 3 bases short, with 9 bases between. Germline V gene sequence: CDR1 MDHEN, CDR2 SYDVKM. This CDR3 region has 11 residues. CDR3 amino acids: CASFSIYEQYF. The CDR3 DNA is TGTGCCAGTTTTAGTATCTACGAGCAGTACTTC.

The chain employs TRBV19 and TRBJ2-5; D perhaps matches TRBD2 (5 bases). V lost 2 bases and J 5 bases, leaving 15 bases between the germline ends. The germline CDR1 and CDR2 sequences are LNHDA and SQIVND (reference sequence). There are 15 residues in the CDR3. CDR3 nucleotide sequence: TGTGCCAGTAGTATACGGTATCCCGGAGGCGAGACCCAGTACTTC. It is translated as CASSIRYPGGETQYF.